This TCR beta chain stems from a study of PD-L1 blockade in urothelial cancer. Study information: Treatment start was followed by blood analysis at 3 weeks (second dose) and again at 6 weeks. Blood yielded a median of approximately 130,000 T cells per sample.

Each PCR contained spiked-in synthetic TCR analog templates. Measured with immunoSEQ multiplex PCR; TCRdb has only the in-frame clones, and not every one. The sample records tens of thousands of clones, 85% to 90% being singletons. The table lists this clone with a few counts. The time point is: peripheral blood 6 weeks after treatment start. Disease in patients was locally advanced or metastatic urothelial carcinoma. Germline CDR1 and CDR2: SGHRS and YFSETQ. Trimming removed 4 bases at V and 8 bases at J, with 18 bases between. There are 14 residues in the CDR3. This sample comprised PBMCs, obtained around atezolizumab (anti-PD-L1) treatment. The TCR originated in a man in his 60s with urothelial cancer. The V call is TRBV5-1, the J call TRBJ1-2; no clear D. The CDR3 DNA is TGCGCCAGCAGCCCCCGGTGGGCGGCGGGAGGCTACACCTTC. Residues: CASSPRWAAGGYTF.